This entry is about one TCR beta chain. Its antigen is unknown. Primers: 60 Vbeta forward and 13 Jbeta reverse. TCRdb's table, derived via immunoSEQ multiplex PCR, lists solely in-frame clones and lacks some. The table shows about 160,000 clones, with over 75% occurring only once. The sample originates from a study of cytomegalovirus exposure and HLA in healthy donors. Study outcomes and limitations: There were several of the most significant clusters that appeared linked to common viral pathogens in a later analysis.

This CDR3 comprises 16 residues. The rearrangement uses TRBV21-1 and TRBJ2-1; the D call TRBD1 from the table was never checked on the DNA. TRBV21-1 is designated a pseudogene. The sequencing sample was made of PBMCs. This TCR was recovered from a woman aged 50 to 60 in good health and CMV-seropositive. The chain's CDR3 is CASSKEGRVTGNEQFF. The CDR3, as DNA: TGTGCCAGCAGCAAAGAGGGCAGGGTGACGGGCAATGAGCAGTTCTTC.